This T cell receptor beta chain came from a study of blood T cell repertoires in COVID-19. The table came from immunoSEQ multiplex PCR; TCRdb's copy has only in-frame clones and leaves some out. The repertoire has hundreds of thousands of clones, about 88% of them found once; the top ten carry under 4.5%. V shed 4 bases and J shed 7 bases, with 21 bases lying between them. Germline CDR1 is SGHNT and CDR2 is YYREEE (reference sequence). This CDR3 is 16 amino acids long. The source material was PBMCs or T cells enriched from blood (not recorded which). This clonotype originated in a man aged 25-45 years with acute COVID-19. V usage is TRBV5-4 and J usage is TRBJ1-3; perhaps TRBD1 as D (5 bases). The CDR3 loop is CASSPTAGTGSNTIYF. DNA for the CDR3: TGTGCCAGCAGCCCCACCGCCGGGACCGGGAGTAACACCATATATTTT.